This record covers a single TCR beta chain. What it binds is not known. The sample comes from a study of shared clonotypes between healthy human individuals. TCRdb's table, derived via immunoSEQ multiplex PCR, lists solely in-frame clones and lacks some. Found here are about 2.4 million clones, over 85% of them singletons; the top ten hold around 0.4%. Study findings and constraints: Naive CD4 clonotypes overlapped across a handful of donors at approximately 5.5%.

The CDR3 sequence is 14 residues long. CDR1 and CDR2 from the germline V gene are MNHNY and SVGAGI (reference sequence). The junction had 10 bases not matched to a gene; V was cut back by 4 bases and J by 8 bases. The specimen sequenced was naive CD4+ T cells from PBMCs. This sample's subset: CD45RA+ positively selected. This sequence joins TRBV6-6 and TRBJ1-2, with 7 nucleotides matching TRBD1. This receptor was obtained from a man between 18 and 35 years old in good health. Some clones in this sample may be carry-over from other donors' samples. The CDR3 spells CASSSTEGARGYTF. The CDR3 bases are TGTGCCAGCAGTTCCACCGAGGGGGCGCGGGGCTACACCTTC.